The following is a TCR beta chain sequence with its context. Treatment indicated: roughly 20 received Ad26.COV2.S at low or high dose, single or two shots; five or six received placebo; per-sample allocation not given. Material that was analyzed had been drawn on day 63 after the first vaccine or placebo injection. Sequencing was performed with immunoSEQ multiplex PCR; in TCRdb, only in-frame clones are kept and a portion is missing. The sample has a few hundred thousand clones; 80% to 90% are singletons. These data belong to a study of Ad26.COV2.S vaccination and SARS-CoV-2 variants. The wider study: The Ad26.COV2.S arm of the COV1001 trial was where the donor was placed.

Germline assignment: CDR1 KGHSH and CDR2 LQKENI. V was pared by 3 bases and J by 2 bases, with 0 bases of the junction left unmatched. The CDR3 spans 14 residues. The sequence came from a person between 18 and 65 years old who received the Ad26.COV2.S COVID-19 vaccine or a placebo. This specimen consisted of peripheral blood, obtained in a trial of Ad26.COV2.S vaccine versus placebo. The J gene is TRBJ2-7, the V gene TRBV18, with 11 bases that match TRBD2. CDR3 amino acids: CASSPGLAAYEQYF. In DNA form, the CDR3 reads TGTGCCAGCTCACCGGGACTAGCGGCCTACGAGCAGTACTTC.